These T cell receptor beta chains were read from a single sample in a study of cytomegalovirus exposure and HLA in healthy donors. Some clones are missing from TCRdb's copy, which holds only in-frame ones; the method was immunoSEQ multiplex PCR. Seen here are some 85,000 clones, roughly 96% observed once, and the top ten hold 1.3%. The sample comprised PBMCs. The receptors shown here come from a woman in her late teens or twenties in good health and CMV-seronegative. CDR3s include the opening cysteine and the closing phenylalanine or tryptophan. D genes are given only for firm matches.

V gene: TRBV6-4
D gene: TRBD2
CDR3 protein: CASSRLAGGVETQYF

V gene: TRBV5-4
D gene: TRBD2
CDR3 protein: CASRREVGVDEQFF

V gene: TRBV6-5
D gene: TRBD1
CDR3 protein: CASRETGAYEQYF

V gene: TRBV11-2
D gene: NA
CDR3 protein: CASSLRGSETQYF

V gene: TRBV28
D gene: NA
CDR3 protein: CASSWAETMNLFF

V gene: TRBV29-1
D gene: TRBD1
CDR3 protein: CSAQPYTGVTQYF

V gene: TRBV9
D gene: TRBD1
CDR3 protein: CASSVGEWDSYEQYF

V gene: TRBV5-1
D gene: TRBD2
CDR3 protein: CASSLPGGSYEQYF

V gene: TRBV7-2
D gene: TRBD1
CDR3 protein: CASSPTGKGLYSNQPQHF

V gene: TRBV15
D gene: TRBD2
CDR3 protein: CATSSHPGLAEDRDKDNEQFF

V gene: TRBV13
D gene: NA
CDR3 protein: CASSGGGPEAFF

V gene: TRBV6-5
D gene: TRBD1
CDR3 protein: CASSQPGGGYTF

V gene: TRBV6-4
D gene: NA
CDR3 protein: CASIGRTGPEQYF

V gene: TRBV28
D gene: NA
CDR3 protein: CASSLALWQGAGGRGNEQFF

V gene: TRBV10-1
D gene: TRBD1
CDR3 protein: CASSAGTASYEQYF